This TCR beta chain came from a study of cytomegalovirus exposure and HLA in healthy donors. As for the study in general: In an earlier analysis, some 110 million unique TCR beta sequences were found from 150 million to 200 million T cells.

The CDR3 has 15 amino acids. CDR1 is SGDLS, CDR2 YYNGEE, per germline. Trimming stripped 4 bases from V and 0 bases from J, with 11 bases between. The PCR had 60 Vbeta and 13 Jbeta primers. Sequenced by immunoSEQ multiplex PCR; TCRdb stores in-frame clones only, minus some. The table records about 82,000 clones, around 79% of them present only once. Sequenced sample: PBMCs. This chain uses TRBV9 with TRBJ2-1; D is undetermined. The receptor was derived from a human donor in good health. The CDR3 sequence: CASSPSPFSYNEQFF. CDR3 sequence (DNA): TGTGCCAGCAGCCCCAGTCCCTTCTCCTACAATGAGCAGTTCTTC.